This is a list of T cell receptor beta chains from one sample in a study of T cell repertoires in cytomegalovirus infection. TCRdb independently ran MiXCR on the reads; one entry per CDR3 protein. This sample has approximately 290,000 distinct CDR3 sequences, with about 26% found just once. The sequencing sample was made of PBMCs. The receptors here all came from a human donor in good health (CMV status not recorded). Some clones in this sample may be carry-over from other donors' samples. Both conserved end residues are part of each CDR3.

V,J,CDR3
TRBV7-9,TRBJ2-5,CASRQGAGETQYF
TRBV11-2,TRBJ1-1,CASSYKTGTEAFF
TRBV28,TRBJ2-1,CASSGATSGAYNEQFF
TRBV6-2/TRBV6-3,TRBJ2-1,CASREVLANYNEQFF
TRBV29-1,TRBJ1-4,CSAQDRSGEKLFF
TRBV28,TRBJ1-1,CASTYPRGLMNTEAFF
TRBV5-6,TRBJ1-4,CASSKTTGSRGEKLFF
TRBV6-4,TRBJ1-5,CASSRTGGQPQHF
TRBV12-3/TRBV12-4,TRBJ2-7,CASSQTGAASEQYF
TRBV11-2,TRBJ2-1,CASSLKTSSYNEQFF
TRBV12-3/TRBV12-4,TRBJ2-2,CASSLGRGGELFF
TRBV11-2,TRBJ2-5,CASSSITSGQETQYF
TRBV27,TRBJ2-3,CASSFAVTDTQYF